The 26 T cell receptor beta chains given below trace back to one sample, sequenced in a study of blood T cells in healthy people across ages. A J-beta primer mix and a sample-barcoded 5' primer were used in a second PCR of roughly 6 to 11 cycles. MiXCR, applied by TCRdb to the 5' RACE reads, yields one record per CDR3 protein. The sample lists over 1,500,000 distinct CDR3 sequences, roughly two fifths occurring once. Sequenced sample: blood. These receptor sequences come from a human donor in good health.

The table lists this clonotype with a few counts. The V call is TRBV10-2, the J call TRBJ2-3; D remains ambiguous. This CDR3 spans 16 amino acids. Deletions cut 7 bases from V and 3 bases from J, with 20 bases between. Germline CDR1 reads WSHSY; CDR2 reads SAAADI. The CDR3 nucleotides read TGCGCCAGCACCCCGGTCGGTAGTTTCACTACAGATACGCAGTATTTT. Protein sequence: CASTPVGSFTTDTQYF.

Concerning this clonotype itself: At one end, the junction sequence differs from germline, possibly due to a read error. This chain joins TRBV20-1 and TRBJ1-5; no reliable D call. Germline V gene data show CDR1 as DFQATT and CDR2 as SNEGSKA (reference sequence). The CDR3 totals 15 residues. The CDR3 DNA reads TGCAGTGATAGAGTTTGGGGTTCGAGCAATCAGCCCCAGCATTTT. As protein: CSDRVWGSSNQPQHF.

This clonotype was seen more than once but under ten times. The V and J genes are TRBV6-6 and TRBJ2-4; 10 bases map to TRBD1. The last part of the DNA fits TRBJ2-7 better; the J call may be wrong. The CDR3 extends over 15 amino acids. From germline, CDR1 is MNHNY and CDR2 SVGAGI (reference sequence). In nucleotides, the CDR3 is TGTGCCAGCAGACTCGCCGGGACAGGGGTCTACGAGCAGTACTTC. It yields the protein CASRLAGTGVYEQYF.

This chain connects TRBV10-3 to TRBJ2-7; D may match TRBD1 or TRBD2 (5 bases each). This CDR3 has 11 amino acids. The germline CDR1 and CDR2 sequences are ENHRY and SYGVKD. V was trimmed by 10 bases and J by 1 base, leaving 8 bases between them. The CDR3 nucleotides read TGTGCCACCGGGACGTCCTACGAGCAGTACTTC. Translating gives CATGTSYEQYF.

A few counts support this clonotype. The chain has TRBV6-5 and TRBJ2-1; the D gene is possibly TRBD2 (7 bases). Germline V lookup: CDR1 MNHEY, CDR2 SVGAGI. CDR3 size: 13 residues. The V and J ends lost 10 bases and 7 bases respectively, with 17 bases between them. CDR3 bases: TGTGCCACCAAGGGGGGGTTCTTGAATGAGCAGTTCTTC. This gives the protein CATKGGFLNEQFF.

The chain employs TRBV27 and TRBJ1-6, with D tentatively TRBD1 (6 bases). V shed 8 bases and J shed 6 bases, with 17 bases lying between them. The germline gives CDR1 MNHEY, CDR2 SMNVEV (reference sequence). There are 15 residues in the CDR3. The DNA for the CDR3 is TGTGCCAGCGGCCTAGGGGGACTGCGTAATTCACCCCTCCACTTT. Its translation is CASGLGGLRNSPLHF.

This chain links TRBV7-3 with TRBJ2-1, with 15 bases aligning to TRBD2. CDR3 length: 18 amino acids. Germline-derived CDR1 and CDR2 are SGHTA and FQGTGA. V lost 2 bases and J lost 2; bases outside the gene matches: 4. The CDR3 here is CASSLGTSGGNTYNEQFF. CDR3 in DNA: TGTGCCAGCAGCTTAGGGACTAGCGGGGGGAACACCTACAATGAGCAGTTCTTC.

This clonotype was counted only a few times. This chain uses TRBV28 with TRBJ1-5; D unclear. The V gene's germline CDR1 is MDHEN and CDR2 SYDVKM. The CDR3 length is 14 residues. Trimming removed 2 bases at V and 5 bases at J, with 10 bases between. The CDR3 bases are TGTGCCAGCAGTTTAGGGCAGTATCATCAGCCCCAGCATTTT. Protein product: CASSLGQYHQPQHF.

The J gene is TRBJ2-1, the V gene TRBV10-3; 8 positions agree with TRBD1. The CDR3 has 17 residues. The V and J ends lost 4 bases and 0 bases, in that order; junction bases with no gene match: 8. The germline V gene encodes CDR1 ENHRY and CDR2 SYGVKD. The CDR3 is CAISAGQGISSYNEQFF. For the CDR3, the DNA is TGTGCCATCAGTGCCGGACAGGGCATAAGCTCCTACAATGAGCAGTTCTTC.

The chain employs TRBV7-2 and TRBJ1-1, with D uncertain. The germline V and J ends were trimmed by 3 bases and 6 bases, with 14 bases remaining between them. Germline V gene sequence: CDR1 SGHTA, CDR2 FQGNSA. This CDR3 contains 14 residues. CDR3 DNA sequence: TGTGCCAGCAGCTTTATGGAGATGTACCCTGAAGCTTTCTTT. Residues: CASSFMEMYPEAFF.

This clonotype was recorded a few times. V is TRBV29-1 and J is TRBJ1-2; 9 bases are shared with TRBD1. Germline V gene lookup returns CDR1 SQVTM and CDR2 ANQGSEA. J lost 1 base, V lost 0 bases, and 9 bases had no gene match. The CDR3 length is 17 residues. The CDR3 DNA follows: TGCAGCGTTGAAGAAGAAGACAGGGGGAGCTTTAACTATGGCTACACCTTC. Protein: CSVEEEDRGSFNYGYTF.

This clonotype has only a few counts. The chain uses TRBV4-1 and TRBJ1-5; TRBD1 agrees at 7 bases. The germline CDR1 and CDR2 sequences are MGHRA and YSYEKL. CDR3 length: 17 residues. J was trimmed by 4 bases and V by 0 bases; bases with no gene match: 9. The CDR3, as DNA: TGCGCCAGCAGCCAAGAATGGACAGGTCGGGGGAATCAGCCCCAGCATTTT. Protein product: CASSQEWTGRGNQPQHF.

The gene calls are TRBV6-2 or TRBV6-3 and TRBJ1-1, with D tentatively TRBD1 (5 bases). Germline V gene lookup returns CDR1 MNHEY and CDR2 SVGEGT. This CDR3 comprises 14 residues. Trimming stripped 6 bases from V and 4 bases from J, with 15 bases between. The CDR3 DNA reads TGTGCCAGCAGGGACCTCAGGGTCACCACTGAAGCTTTCTTT. Translation gives CASRDLRVTTEAFF.

The V and J genes are TRBV28 and TRBJ2-7, with D maybe TRBD1 (6 bases). Germline CDR1 MDHEN, CDR2 SYDVKM. V was shortened by 9 bases and J by 3 bases, with 15 bases between the two germline ends. The length of the CDR3 is 13 residues. CDR3 protein: CASRTGLHYEQYF. CDR3 DNA: TGTGCCAGTCGTACAGGGCTTCACTACGAGCAGTACTTC.

This clonotype was seen a handful of times. A much larger clone is a single base away; this may be a read error. V usage is TRBV20-1 and J usage is TRBJ2-1, with 7 bases lining up with TRBD2. The CDR3 is 15 amino acids. Germline V gene sequence: CDR1 DFQATT, CDR2 SNEGSKA (reference sequence). Unmatched junction bases numbered 13, after V lost 4 bases and J lost 7 bases. CDR3 residues: CSAMNPLAMGNEQFF. The CDR3 coding sequence is TGCAGTGCTATGAACCCACTAGCGATGGGAAATGAGCAGTTCTTC.

This clonotype has a handful of counts. The chain recombines TRBV5-1 with TRBJ2-3, with D possibly TRBD2 on 6 matching bases. The CDR3 is made up of 16 amino acids. The germline V gene encodes CDR1 SGHRS and CDR2 YFSETQ. The germline V and J ends were trimmed by 0 bases and 4 bases, with 15 bases remaining between them. Written as DNA, the CDR3 is TGCGCCAGCAGCTTGGGAGGGACTCAAGAATCAGATACGCAGTATTTT. It translates to CASSLGGTQESDTQYF.

The chain carries TRBV6-5 and TRBJ2-1; D is unclear. The J call may be faulty, since TRBJ2-7 better matches the DNA end. Germline lookup yields CDR1 MNHEY and CDR2 SVGAGI. The CDR3 totals 16 residues. The CDR3 region has the DNA TGTGCCAGCAGCCAAGGCCGCAGACTTTCCTACAATGAGCAGTACTTC. Translating it yields CASSQGRRLSYNEQYF.

The J gene is TRBJ1-6, the V gene TRBV9; D ambiguous. The CDR3 loop spans 14 amino acids. V was clipped by 1 base and J by 0 bases, with 2 bases between them. The germline V gene encodes CDR1 SGDLS and CDR2 YYNGEE. The DNA of the CDR3 is TGTGCCAGCAGCGTAAACTCCTATAATTCACCCCTCCACTTT. It yields the protein CASSVNSYNSPLHF.

The chain is built from TRBV11-2 and TRBJ1-6; 7 bases fit TRBD1. V lost 7 bases to trimming and J lost 6 bases; unmatched junction nucleotides: 9. The CDR3 is made up of 15 amino acids. Germline V gives CDR1 SGHAT, CDR2 FQNNGV. CDR3 nucleotide sequence: TGTGCCAGCACCCTCCGGGGACAGACTAATTCACCCCTCCACTTT. As protein: CASTLRGQTNSPLHF.

The chain couples TRBV6-5 to TRBJ2-4, with a weak D call TRBD1 (6 bases). The end of the DNA aligns better with TRBJ2-7, so the J call may be wrong. Germline V lookup: CDR1 MNHEY, CDR2 SVGAGI. The CDR3 contains 14 residues. The CDR3 DNA reads as TGTGCCAGCAGTTACTCCAACAGGGTAATCGAGCAGTACTTC. Residues: CASSYSNRVIEQYF.

This chain links TRBV19 with TRBJ2-7; no firm D call. This CDR3 region has 13 residues. The V and J ends lost 2 bases and 3 bases respectively, with 8 bases between them. The germline gives CDR1 LNHDA, CDR2 SQIVND (reference sequence). For the CDR3, the DNA is TGTGCCAGTAGTATAAGCGCGGTCTACGAGCAGTACTTC. It yields the protein CASSISAVYEQYF. Supplemented by reference TRBV19 and TRBJ2-7, the full variable domain reads DGGITQSPKYLFRKEGQNVTLSCEQNLNHDAMYWYRQDPGQGLRLIYYSQIVNDFQKGDIAEGYSVSREKKESFPLTVTSAQKNPTAFYLCASSISAVYEQYFGPGTRLTVT.

This clonotype turned up a few times. The V call is TRBV29-1, the J call TRBJ2-7; D is tentatively TRBD1 or TRBD2 (5 bases each). Germline CDR1 SQVTM, CDR2 ANQGSEA. Trimming removed 4 bases at V and 7 bases at J, with 17 bases between. The CDR3 contains 13 residues. The DNA of the CDR3 is TGCAGCGTTGTTGGTGGGCTTGAGGGGGAGCAGTACTTC. Translating gives CSVVGGLEGEQYF.

This clonotype showed up just a few times. CDR3: CASSLEAPGTDTQYF. CDR3 coding DNA: TGCGCCAGCAGCTTGGAAGCCCCTGGCACAGATACGCAGTATTTT. The chain joins TRBV5-1 to TRBJ2-3; D remains unclear. Per germline, CDR1 SGHRS and CDR2 YFSETQ. Between the trimmed V and J ends, which lost 0 bases and 1 base, there was a span of 9 bases. The CDR3 contains 15 residues.

The sample holds many counts of this clonotype. This sequence joins TRBV7-2 and TRBJ2-3; D uncertain. CDR1 and CDR2 from the germline V gene are SGHTA and FQGNSA. This CDR3 comprises 12 residues. The V end lost 5 bases, the J end lost 4 bases, and 7 bases lay between the germline ends. The CDR3 is CASSPPSDTQYF. For the CDR3, the DNA is TGTGCCAGCAGCCCTCCGTCAGATACGCAGTATTTT.

V is TRBV4-3 and J is TRBJ1-1; possible D gene TRBD1, 5 bases. The V and J ends lost 2 bases and 1 base respectively, with 14 bases between them. CDR1 is LGHNA, CDR2 YSLEER, per germline. The CDR3 covers 16 residues. The CDR3 DNA reads as TGCGCCAGCAGCCAACTAACCGGGACGGCGAACACTGAAGCTTTCTTT. This codes for CASSQLTGTANTEAFF.

This clonotype has a handful of counts. The CDR3 sequence: CASSFKAPRDYGYTF. The DNA of the CDR3 is TGTGCCAGCAGCTTTAAGGCCCCAAGGGACTATGGCTACACCTTC. The V call is TRBV7-9, the J call TRBJ1-2; no clear D gene. V lost 3 bases and J 3 bases, leaving 14 bases between the germline ends. CDR3 length: 15 residues. Looked up from germline, CDR1 is SEHNR and CDR2 is FQNEAQ (reference sequence).